The source of this T cell receptor beta chain is a study of radiation and T cells in renal cell carcinoma. Study-wide findings and caveats: In blood, top tumor clones expanded by 2 weeks, shrinking by 4.

Regarding this clone: What it binds is not known.

Stated time point: baseline pretreatment blood. Indicated treatment: 15 Gy SBRT to primary tumor, nephrectomy 4 weeks later. Serial blood draws occurred at baseline and 2 and 4 weeks post-SBRT. Clear cell pathology was present in this patient's renal cell carcinoma. V was pared by 4 bases and J by 4 bases, with 7 bases of the junction left unmatched. Per the germline V gene, CDR1 is GTSNPN and CDR2 is SVGIG (reference sequence). The length of the CDR3 is 16 residues. This table comes from immunoSEQ multiplex PCR, and its TCRdb copy is limited to in-frame clones, with some not included. The table has 110,000 to 150,000 clones, around four fifths seen once; the top ten hold around 25%.

The source was blood, collected from a patient whose treatment included radiotherapy and nephrectomy. This clonotype was sampled from a woman in her 50s with renal cell carcinoma. The gene calls are TRBV30 and TRBJ2-1, with TRBD2 matching over 13 bases. CDR3 DNA sequence: TGTGCCTGGAAGATCGGGACTAGCGGGACTTACAATGAGCAGTTCTTC. This codes for CAWKIGTSGTYNEQFF.